This T cell receptor beta chain was sequenced in a study of blood T cell repertoires in COVID-19. The wider study: Researchers got acute and convalescent COVID-19 samples from the United States, Italy and Spain. T cells, B-cell-depleted T cells, or PBMCs provided the cDNA or gDNA that served as material.

Original analysis: Reference gene primers were amplified, and this amplification served to estimate nucleated cell counts. Using immunoSEQ multiplex PCR, the repertoire was profiled, and TCRdb retains in-frame clones only, with some absent. V, J and clone size are those of that table, while D and trimming were read from the DNA. This sample has over 100,000 clones, with approximately 91% found just once. The CDR3 sequence is 16 residues long. The V end was cut by 7 bases, the J end by 3 bases, with 22 bases between. The germline V gene encodes CDR1 MDHEN and CDR2 SYDVKM. This receptor was obtained from a human donor in a cohort sampled during active COVID-19. The specimen sequenced was peripheral blood. The J gene is TRBJ2-7, the V gene TRBV28, with D possibly TRBD1 on 6 matching bases. Here the CDR3 reads CASTTPARGRGYEQYF. The CDR3 coding sequence is TGTGCCAGCACGACTCCAGCGAGGGGGAGAGGCTACGAGCAGTACTTC.